The 22 T cell receptor beta chains below come from one sample, sequenced in a study of patients and donors after allogeneic stem cell transplantation. One entry per CDR3 protein results from TCRdb running MiXCR on the RT-PCR reads. The repertoire holds 400,000 to 450,000 distinct CDR3 sequences, with 15% to 20% as singletons. Sequenced: blood, either unsorted or a sorted T cell fraction (not recorded which). The receptors come from a human donor who was either an allogeneic HSCT recipient or a stem cell or donor lymphocyte infusion donor (not recorded which). It is not recorded whose cells these are; they may come from a transplant donor.

This chain joins TRBV11-2 and TRBJ2-7; 10 bases agree with TRBD1. Germline V gene sequence: CDR1 SGHAT, CDR2 FQNNGV. With 2 bases clipped from V and 3 bases from J, the junction kept 4 bases outside the gene matches. This CDR3 spans 15 amino acids. CDR3 region: CASSLLGTGVYEQYF. DNA of the CDR3: TGTGCCAGCAGCTTACTAGGGACAGGGGTCTACGAGCAGTACTTC.

The chain employs TRBV18 and TRBJ1-6; D not certain. Deletions cut 1 base from V and 5 bases from J, with 9 bases between. This CDR3 region has 15 residues. Germline lookup yields CDR1 KGHSH and CDR2 LQKENI. The DNA for the CDR3 is TGTGCCAGCTCACCACGGCTCCGGAATAATTCACCCCTCCACTTT. Its translation: CASSPRLRNNSPLHF.

The CDR3 coding sequence is TGTGCCAGCAGTCTAACTAGCGGGGGGCTCAATGAGCAGTTCTTC. Protein: CASSLTSGGLNEQFF. The V gene is TRBV27, the J gene TRBJ2-1; 12 bases line up with TRBD2. This CDR3 comprises 15 residues. Germline CDR1 reads MNHEY; CDR2 reads SMNVEV (reference sequence). V shed 5 bases and J 6 bases; nucleotides not matched to a gene: 5.

This clonotype has ten or more counts. V is TRBV5-1 and J is TRBJ2-7, with TRBD1 matching over 7 bases. The germline CDR1 and CDR2 sequences are SGHRS and YFSETQ. V lost 0 bases, J lost 6 bases, and 6 bases stayed unmatched. CDR3 length: 14 residues. The CDR3 DNA reads as TGCGCCAGCAGCTTGGCCCTGACAGGGTTCGAGCAGTACTTC. Its translation is CASSLALTGFEQYF.

The chain employs TRBV12-5 and TRBJ1-5; tentatively, D is TRBD1 (5 bases). V lost 6 bases to trimming and J lost 0 bases, with 9 bases between them. The CDR3 covers 14 residues. CDR1 LGHNT and CDR2 FRNRAP come from the germline V gene. The CDR3 is CASGGDGSNQPQHF. In DNA form, the CDR3 reads TGTGCTAGTGGGGGGGACGGTAGCAATCAGCCCCAGCATTTT.

This clonotype was observed a few times. The chain links TRBV7-3 to TRBJ1-4; maybe TRBD1 (5 bases). V was cut by 6 bases and J by 2 bases, with 10 bases left in between. CDR1 is SGHTA and CDR2 is FQGTGA in the germline V gene. The CDR3 totals 14 residues. In DNA form, the CDR3 reads TGTGCCAGCAGAACCCGGGACACTAATGAAAAACTGTTTTTT. Its protein product is CASRTRDTNEKLFF.

This clonotype was seen once. The chain joins TRBV9 to TRBJ2-2; D gene uncertain. Germline CDR1 and CDR2: SGDLS and YYNGEE. This CDR3 is 14 amino acids long. With 3 bases removed from V and 4 bases from J, the gap between germline ends came to 10 bases. The CDR3 loop reads CASSASIGTGELFF. The CDR3 DNA reads TGTGCCAGCAGCGCCTCCATCGGCACCGGGGAGCTGTTTTTT.

This clonotype was seen repeatedly, ten times or more. The CDR3 spells CASSPHRGSYEQYF. Written as DNA, the CDR3 is TGCGCCAGCAGCCCCCACAGGGGGTCCTACGAGCAGTACTTC. V and J are TRBV4-1 and TRBJ2-7; the match to TRBD1 covers 8 bases. Germline V gives CDR1 MGHRA, CDR2 YSYEKL. Unmatched junction bases numbered 3, after V lost 4 bases and J lost 1 base. This CDR3 is built from 14 residues.

V is TRBV9 and J is TRBJ2-3, with no clear D. There are 13 residues in the CDR3. The germline gives CDR1 SGDLS, CDR2 YYNGEE. V was clipped by 3 bases and J by 6 bases, with 11 bases between them. The CDR3 reads CASSGPQSDTQYF. CDR3 nucleotide sequence: TGTGCCAGCAGCGGCCCCCAGTCGGATACGCAGTATTTT.

The gene calls are TRBV15 and TRBJ1-6; D is uncertain. Per the germline V gene, CDR1 is LNHNV and CDR2 is YYDKDF (reference sequence). The ends were cut back, 6 bases at V and 12 bases at J, with 18 bases in the middle. This CDR3 has 14 amino acids. For the CDR3, the DNA is TGTGCCACCAGTTCCCGCGGCCCGACCTTACCCCTCCACTTT. It yields the protein CATSSRGPTLPLHF.

This clonotype was seen only a few times. The V call is TRBV3-1, the J call TRBJ1-2; no definite D call. This CDR3 has 13 amino acids. The V end lost 1 base, the J end lost 8 bases, and 11 bases lay between the germline ends. In germline, CDR1 is LGHDT, CDR2 YNNKEL (reference sequence). The CDR3 nucleotides are TGTGCCAGCAGCCAAGGCGGACCTGGAGGCTACACCTTC. Amino acids: CASSQGGPGGYTF.

The chain is built from TRBV11-2 and TRBJ2-5; 12 nucleotides match TRBD2. V dropped 9 bases and J dropped 5; count of bases not matched to a gene: 4. Germline values: CDR1 SGHAT, CDR2 FQNNGV. The CDR3 totals 13 residues. CDR3 DNA: TGTGCCAGTGGACTAGCGGGGAGGGAGACCCAGTACTTC. Translating it yields CASGLAGRETQYF.

This clonotype has just a few counts. The CDR3 DNA sequence: TGCAGTGCTAGAGGGGGAAGCGGGAGGTCAGATACGCAGTATTTT. Its protein product is CSARGGSGRSDTQYF. The rearrangement uses TRBV20-1 and TRBJ2-3, with 9 bases fitting TRBD2. V was clipped by 1 base and J by 4 bases; unmatched bases: 6. Germline V gene lookup returns CDR1 DFQATT and CDR2 SNEGSKA (reference sequence). The CDR3 is made up of 15 amino acids.

This clonotype was detected only a few times. The V gene is TRBV5-8, the J gene TRBJ1-2; a weak D match, TRBD1 (6 bases). Trimming pared 2 bases from V and 0 bases from J, leaving 14 bases between. CDR1 is SGHTS, CDR2 YDEGEE, per germline. This CDR3 region has 16 residues. In DNA, the CDR3 is TGTGCCAGCAGCTTAGGGTACAGGGTTCCTAACTATGGCTACACCTTC. Protein sequence: CASSLGYRVPNYGYTF.

This clonotype was seen repeatedly, ten times or more. This chain joins TRBV4-2 and TRBJ2-1; 8 bases are shared with TRBD2. Per germline, CDR1 LGHNA and CDR2 YNFKEQ. V shed 0 bases, J shed 6 bases, and the junction held 4 bases outside the gene matches. This CDR3 region has 15 residues. CDR3 sequence reads: CASSQEIAGFNEQFF. CDR3 nucleotide sequence: TGTGCCAGCAGCCAAGAAATAGCGGGGTTCAATGAGCAGTTCTTC.

This clonotype was seen a handful of times. The chain employs TRBV5-5 and TRBJ2-7; 7 nucleotides match TRBD1. V lost 6 bases and J lost 3; bases outside the gene matches: 9. Germline V gene data show CDR1 as SGHKS and CDR2 as YYEKEE (reference sequence). The CDR3 loop spans 14 amino acids. CDR3 DNA: TGTGCCAGCACCACCGGACAGGTTAGCTACGAGCAGTACTTC. This encodes CASTTGQVSYEQYF.

The chain joins TRBV20-1 to TRBJ2-3; D is unresolved. The CDR3 covers 14 residues. Trimming removed 4 bases from V and 3 bases from J, with 14 bases in between. The germline V gene has CDR1 DFQATT and CDR2 SNEGSKA (reference sequence). CDR3: CSATSPLGTDTQYF. The DNA of the CDR3 is TGCAGTGCTACCTCACCGCTCGGGACAGATACGCAGTATTTT.

This clonotype was seen a handful of times. The chain uses TRBV29-1 and TRBJ2-7; the D is unclear. With 2 bases removed from V and 1 base from J, the gap between germline ends came to 6 bases. Germline CDR1 reads SQVTM; CDR2 reads ANQGSEA. The CDR3 is 12 residues long. CDR3 region: CSVELASYEQYF. CDR3 nucleotides: TGCAGCGTTGAATTGGCATCCTACGAGCAGTACTTC.

This clonotype was seen a single time. V is TRBV6-1 and J is TRBJ1-2, with 7 bases identical to TRBD1. V shed 7 bases and J 3 bases; nucleotides not matched to a gene: 8. This CDR3 is 14 amino acids long. CDR1 and CDR2 (germline): MNHNS, SASEGT. CDR3 sequence: CASIHTGTDYGYTF. Here the CDR3 DNA reads TGTGCCAGCATCCATACGGGGACAGACTATGGCTACACCTTC.

J is TRBJ2-3 and V is TRBV15; 7 bases are a match to TRBD1. Germline CDR1 is LNHNV and CDR2 is YYDKDF (reference sequence). V shed 0 bases, J shed 6 bases, and the junction held 3 bases outside the gene matches. The CDR3 has 14 residues. This chain's CDR3 is CATSREDRADTQYF. The DNA of the CDR3 is TGTGCCACCAGCAGAGAAGACAGGGCCGATACGCAGTATTTT.

The sample holds many counts of this clonotype. This chain's CDR3 is CASSLPQIPLAGVGNTGELFF. The CDR3 bases are TGTGCCAGCAGTTTACCGCAAATCCCACTAGCGGGAGTCGGGAACACCGGGGAGCTGTTTTTT. The chain has TRBV12-3 or TRBV12-4 and TRBJ2-2; 11 nucleotides line up with TRBD2. This CDR3 contains 21 residues. V was clipped by 2 bases and J by 1 base; unmatched bases: 15.

The chain carries TRBV5-5 and TRBJ2-7; 8 bases line up with TRBD2. Germline V gene data show CDR1 as SGHKS and CDR2 as YYEKEE (reference sequence). V trimming: 0 bases; J trimming: 4 bases; junction bases outside the gene matches: 6. The CDR3 length is 15 residues. This chain's CDR3 is CASSLEGREDYEQYF. The CDR3 DNA follows: TGTGCCAGCAGCTTGGAGGGGCGGGAGGATTACGAGCAGTACTTC.